A single sample gave rise to the 27 T cell receptor beta chains below, sequenced in a study of blood T cell repertoires in COVID-19. Only in-frame clones appear in the TCRdb table, and some are missing; sequencing was by immunoSEQ multiplex PCR. The sample consists of 200,000 to 250,000 clones, 80% of them appearing once. Sequenced: peripheral blood. Receptor source: a woman aged 70 to 79 with acute or convalescent COVID-19.

The V call is TRBV19, the J call TRBJ2-5; 8 positions agree with TRBD1. Trimming took 4 bases from V and 9 from J; bases not matched to a gene: 7. The CDR3 spans 13 residues. Germline CDR1 is LNHDA and CDR2 is SQIVND (reference sequence). CDR3 in DNA: TGTGCCAGTAGTAAGCTGACAGGGGAATCCCAGTACTTC. Residues: CASSKLTGESQYF.

This clone appeared once. This chain connects TRBV29-1 to TRBJ2-3; tentatively, D is TRBD1 (6 bases). V was clipped by 6 bases and J by 7 bases, with 11 bases between them. Looked up from germline, CDR1 is SQVTM and CDR2 is ANQGSEA. This CDR3 has 11 residues. The CDR3 coding sequence is TGCAGCGTCGGTACAGGGTATACGCAGTATTTT. This codes for CSVGTGYTQYF.

This clone was seen just once. The chain employs TRBV7-3 and TRBJ2-1; TRBD2 matches at 7 bases. V was pared by 2 bases and J by 10 bases, with 5 bases of the junction left unmatched. The CDR3 spans 13 residues. Looked up from germline, CDR1 is SGHTA and CDR2 is FQGTGA. As DNA, the CDR3 is TGTGCCAGCAGCTTACGGGCAGCGGGGGAGCAGTTCTTC. Residues: CASSLRAAGEQFF.

This clone was detected only a few times. This sequence joins TRBV18 and TRBJ2-5; 8 bases agree with TRBD2. This CDR3 region has 14 residues. Germline V gene sequence: CDR1 KGHSH, CDR2 LQKENI. J gave up 5 bases and V 5 bases, and 7 bases lay outside the gene matches. The CDR3 region is CASSSGLVVETQYF. CDR3 coding DNA: TGTGCCAGCTCATCGGGACTAGTCGTGGAGACCCAGTACTTC.

V and J are TRBV5-1 and TRBJ2-1; possibly TRBD1 for D (6 bases). CDR1 is SGHRS and CDR2 is YFSETQ in the germline V gene. This CDR3 has 16 residues. V lost 3 bases, J lost 6 bases, and 19 bases lay in between. CDR3 DNA sequence: TGCGCCAGCAGCTCCAACCGGGACAACCCTTTCAATGAGCAGTTCTTC. It codes for CASSSNRDNPFNEQFF. The variable domain in full, completed from reference TRBV5-1 and TRBJ2-1, reads KAGVTQTPRYLIKTRGQQVTLSCSPISGHRSVSWYQQTPGQGLQFLFEYFSETQRNKGNFPGRFSGRQFSNSRSEMNVSTLELGDSALYLCASSSNRDNPFNEQFFGPGTRLTVL.

V is TRBV29-1 and J is TRBJ2-5; 9 nucleotides align to TRBD1. The J segment lost 5 bases and the V segment lost 4 bases, leaving 8 bases of the junction unmatched. Germline V CDR1 and CDR2: SQVTM, ANQGSEA. The CDR3 sequence is 14 residues long. CDR3 loop: CSVGPGTGRETQYF. The DNA for the CDR3 is TGCAGCGTTGGACCAGGGACAGGGAGGGAGACCCAGTACTTC.

The rearrangement uses TRBV30 and TRBJ2-1, with 8 positions matching TRBD2. The CDR3 is made up of 14 amino acids. Germline CDR1 and CDR2: GTSNPN and SVGIG (reference sequence). J lost 7 bases, V lost 1 base, and 6 bases had no gene match. The CDR3 nucleotides are TGTGCCTGGAGTGCGGGGGGGCTCCGGAATGAGCAGTTCTTC. Its protein is CAWSAGGLRNEQFF.

The chain joins TRBV9 to TRBJ2-1; maybe TRBD2 (5 bases). Trimming took 3 bases from V and 8 from J, leaving 18 bases between them. In germline, CDR1 is SGDLS, CDR2 YYNGEE. The length of the CDR3 is 15 residues. CDR3 sequence reads: CASSDPGRLTDEQFF. CDR3 DNA sequence: TGTGCCAGCAGCGATCCGGGTCGACTAACGGATGAGCAGTTCTTC.

The chain recombines TRBV6-2 or TRBV6-3 with TRBJ2-7; D is undetermined. Germline values: CDR1 MNHEY, CDR2 SVGEGT. This CDR3 region has 11 residues. The V gene lost 4 bases and the J gene lost 3 bases, with 4 bases spanning the gap. The CDR3 region is CASSWLYEQYF. The CDR3 DNA follows: TGTGCCAGCAGTTGGCTCTACGAGCAGTACTTC.

The rearrangement joins TRBV6-5 to TRBJ1-2; D perhaps matches TRBD1 (5 bases). CDR1 and CDR2 (germline): MNHEY, SVGAGI. This CDR3 is 14 amino acids long. V lost 0 bases and J 7 bases, leaving 12 bases between the germline ends. The CDR3 reads CASSYSSKGPGYTF. Written as DNA, the CDR3 is TGTGCCAGCAGTTACTCGTCCAAGGGGCCTGGCTACACCTTC.

This clone was detected only a few times. The chain employs TRBV19 and TRBJ2-7; TRBD1 matches 8 bases. J was trimmed by 3 bases and V by 6 bases; bases with no gene match: 10. The CDR3 runs 15 residues. Germline V CDR1 and CDR2: LNHDA, SQIVND (reference sequence). The CDR3 DNA is TGTGCCAGTAGCCTCGGACAGGGAAGTTTCTACGAGCAGTACTTC. It codes for CASSLGQGSFYEQYF.

This chain connects TRBV27 to TRBJ2-1; TRBD2 matches 9 bases. Trimming removed 5 bases from V and 3 bases from J; junction bases left unmatched: 14. The germline V gene encodes CDR1 MNHEY and CDR2 SMNVEV (reference sequence). This CDR3 spans 18 amino acids. DNA for the CDR3: TGTGCCAGCAGTCCCTTCCCCCGTAGCGGGGGTCACTACAATGAGCAGTTCTTC. Its protein is CASSPFPRSGGHYNEQFF.

Only a few counts were recorded for this clone. The gene calls are TRBV12-3 or TRBV12-4 and TRBJ2-7; D is possibly TRBD1 (6 bases). Trimming removed 3 bases from V and 2 bases from J, with 8 bases in between. The CDR3 is made up of 13 amino acids. The CDR3 nucleotides read TGTGCCAGCAGTTTTCCAGGGGCCTACGAGCAGTACTTC. As protein: CASSFPGAYEQYF.

The CDR3 DNA is TGTGCCAGCAGCTTATCCCCAGCGAACAATGAGCAGTTCTTC. Its protein product is CASSLSPANNEQFF. The chain is built from TRBV11-3 and TRBJ2-1; D ambiguous. V was cut by 2 bases and J by 5 bases, with 10 bases left in between. CDR1 is SGHNT and CDR2 is YENEEA in the germline V gene. This CDR3 has 14 residues. The full variable domain, in which reference TRBV11-3 and TRBJ2-1 provide the parts outside the CDR3, is EAGVVQSPRYKIIEKKQPVAFWCNPISGHNTLYWYLQNLGQGPELLIRYENEEAVDDSQLPKDRFSAERLKGVDSTLKIQPAELGDSAVYLCASSLSPANNEQFFGPGTRLTVL.

This clone came up once. The gene calls are TRBV4-2 and TRBJ2-5, with D perhaps matching TRBD1 (6 bases). This CDR3 has 15 residues. Per germline, CDR1 LGHNA and CDR2 YNFKEQ. Deletions cut 1 base from V and 6 bases from J, with 15 bases between. CDR3 bases: TGTGCCAGCAGCCAAGTGAGCCAGGGGAGAAAGACCCAGTACTTC. Its protein is CASSQVSQGRKTQYF.

This clone was seen a few times. The chain has TRBV4-1 and TRBJ1-5; the match to TRBD1 covers 7 bases. Germline CDR1 is MGHRA and CDR2 is YSYEKL. V lost 4 bases to trimming and J lost 5 bases; unmatched junction nucleotides: 2. The CDR3 is made up of 13 amino acids. The CDR3 nucleotides are TGCGCCAGCAGCCGAGACAGGGATCAGCCCCAGCATTTT. This sequence encodes CASSRDRDQPQHF.

This clone was seen at least ten times. An end of the junction differs from the germline gene, which may be a read error. This chain joins TRBV3-1 (or the pseudogene TRBV3-2) and TRBJ1-3; 8 bases are shared with TRBD1. The CDR3 runs 11 residues. Germline loops: CDR1 LGHDT, CDR2 YNNKEL (reference sequence). The CDR3 nucleotides are TGTGCCAGCAGCCTACAGGGGGTTTATGGTTTT. Translated: CASSLQGVYGF.

The gene calls are TRBV25-1 and TRBJ1-4; D perhaps matches TRBD1 (6 bases). Trimming left V 3 bases short and J 11 bases short, with 16 bases between. Looked up from germline, CDR1 is MGHDK and CDR2 is SYGVNS. The CDR3 is 14 residues long. CDR3 in DNA: TGTGCCAGCAGTGATCGCGGGGGGCAGGGGAAACTGTTTTTT. It specifies CASSDRGGQGKLFF.

Only one count was recorded for this clone. V is TRBV25-1 and J is TRBJ2-5, with D perhaps TRBD1 (6 bases). CDR1 and CDR2 from the germline V gene are MGHDK and SYGVNS. The CDR3 is made up of 14 amino acids. The V end lost 3 bases, the J end lost 6 bases, and 14 bases lay between the germline ends. The CDR3 is CASSDQGSVKTQYF. The DNA of the CDR3 is TGTGCCAGCAGTGACCAGGGGAGCGTAAAGACCCAGTACTTC. Using reference TRBV25-1 and TRBJ2-5 for the parts outside the CDR3, the full variable domain is EADIYQTPRYLVIGTGKKITLECSQTMGHDKMYWYQQDPGMELHLIHYSYGVNSTEKGDLSSESTVSRIRTEHFPLTLESARPSHTSQYLCASSDQGSVKTQYFGPGTRLLVL.

This clone was counted between two and nine times. The genes are TRBV6-6 and TRBJ2-1; 7 nucleotides agree with TRBD1. CDR1 MNHNY and CDR2 SVGAGI come from the germline V gene (reference sequence). The CDR3 is 14 residues long. The V and J ends lost 6 bases and 5 bases, in that order; junction bases with no gene match: 7. CDR3 sequence: CASSKGTANNEQFF. The DNA of the CDR3 is TGTGCCAGCAGCAAAGGGACAGCGAACAATGAGCAGTTCTTC.

Concerning this clone itself: Other DNA sequences in this specimen translate into the identical CDR3. This chain uses TRBV18 with TRBJ1-2; tentative D call: TRBD1 (5 bases). The CDR3 consists of 12 residues. Trimming cost V 3 bases and J 7 bases, with 9 bases left between them. In germline, CDR1 is KGHSH, CDR2 LQKENI. The CDR3 coding sequence is TGTGCCAGCTCACCGGATACAGGTGGCTACACCTTC. The encoded protein is CASSPDTGGYTF. Full variable domain (outside the CDR3, taken from reference TRBV18 and TRBJ1-2): NAGVMQNPRHLVRRRGQEARLRCSPMKGHSHVYWYRQLPEEGLKFMVYLQKENIIDESGMPKERFSAEFPKEGPSILRIQQVVRGDSAAYFCASSPDTGGYTFGSGTRLTVV.

V usage is TRBV24-1 and J usage is TRBJ1-5, with 8 bases identical to TRBD1. Germline V lookup: CDR1 KGHDR, CDR2 SFDVKD. There are 17 residues in the CDR3. Trimming took 5 bases from V and 5 from J; bases not matched to a gene: 13. Here the CDR3 reads CATSASNQGARDQPQHF. The CDR3 DNA follows: TGTGCCACCAGTGCTTCGAACCAGGGGGCCCGGGATCAGCCCCAGCATTTT.

The chain links TRBV14 to TRBJ1-1, with D tentatively TRBD1 (6 bases). The CDR3 loop spans 13 amino acids. With 4 bases removed from V and 1 base from J, the gap between germline ends came to 7 bases. Germline V gene data show CDR1 as SGHDN and CDR2 as FVKESK. The DNA of the CDR3 is TGTGCCAGCAGCCGACAGGAGAACACTGAAGCTTTCTTT. It encodes CASSRQENTEAFF.

The rearrangement links TRBV6-5 to TRBJ1-1; tentatively, D is TRBD1 (5 bases). CDR3 length: 14 amino acids. Germline loops: CDR1 MNHEY, CDR2 SVGAGI. The V and J ends lost 8 bases and 3 bases respectively, with 16 bases between them. The CDR3 DNA follows: TGTGCCAGCTACCTGATTGGGGGGTACACTGAAGCTTTCTTT. It codes for CASYLIGGYTEAFF.

V usage is TRBV7-2 and J usage is TRBJ1-6; 7 nucleotides match TRBD1. Germline V gives CDR1 SGHTA, CDR2 FQGNSA. Germline trimming cut 0 bases from V and 5 bases from J; bases unmatched to any gene: 4. This CDR3 spans 16 amino acids. The CDR3 spells CASSLAPGQNNSPLHF. CDR3 bases: TGTGCCAGCAGCTTAGCGCCGGGACAGAATAATTCACCCCTCCACTTT.

This chain joins TRBV6-5 and TRBJ1-1, with a tentative D call TRBD1 (6 bases). The CDR3 runs 14 residues. Between the trimmed V and J ends, which lost 2 bases and 1 base, there was a span of 8 bases. The V gene's germline CDR1 is MNHEY and CDR2 SVGAGI. The CDR3 sequence: CASSYTTGNTEAFF. The CDR3 region has the DNA TGTGCCAGCAGTTACACGACAGGGAACACTGAAGCTTTCTTT.

The chain joins TRBV5-1 to TRBJ2-3; the match to TRBD2 covers 10 bases. CDR1 SGHRS and CDR2 YFSETQ come from the germline V gene. The V and J ends lost 2 bases and 1 base, in that order; junction bases with no gene match: 4. CDR3 length: 16 residues. In DNA form, the CDR3 reads TGCGCCAGCAGCTTCGGGCTAGCGGGGGGCACAGATACGCAGTATTTT. This gives the protein CASSFGLAGGTDTQYF.